These 15 T cell receptor beta chains were sequenced from one sample in a study of T cells in Graves' hyperthyroidism and ophthalmopathy. Amplified TCR beta CDR3 regions came from RNA transcripts. During a first-round RT-PCR of the TCR CDR3, the HTBI primer set was used. Each CDR3 protein gets one entry after TCRdb re-called the multiplex PCR reads with MiXCR. Seen here are fewer than 900,000 distinct CDR3 sequences, approximately 19% observed once, and the top ten hold 16%. What was sequenced was blood. These receptors were taken from a woman aged 45 to 65 with Graves' hyperthyroidism that later progressed to Graves' ophthalmopathy.

This clonotype was recorded at least ten times. CDR3 DNA sequence: TGTGCCAGCAGTGGAGTAGCGGGGTTGGATCAGCCCCAGCATTTT. Translation gives CASSGVAGLDQPQHF. This chain links TRBV7-8 with TRBJ1-5; D remains ambiguous. Deletions cut 6 bases from V and 5 bases from J, with 17 bases between. CDR1 SGHVS and CDR2 FQNEAQ come from the germline V gene. This CDR3 contains 15 residues. Full variable domain (remainder filled in from reference TRBV7-8 and TRBJ1-5): GAGVSQSPRYKVAKRGQDVALRCDPISGHVSLFWYQQALGQGPEFLTYFQNEAQLDKSGLPSDRFFAERPEGSVSTLKIQRTQQEDSAVYLCASSGVAGLDQPQHFGDGTRLSIL.

The table lists this clonotype with many counts. CDR3 loop: CASSRGWGAQNTEAFF. CDR3 nucleotides: TGTGCCAGCAGCAGAGGCTGGGGGGCCCAGAACACTGAAGCTTTCTTT. The chain carries TRBV11-2 and TRBJ1-1; a possible D gene is TRBD1 (6 bases). CDR1 and CDR2 (germline): SGHAT, FQNNGV. This CDR3 comprises 16 residues. V was cut by 5 bases and J by 1 base, with 17 bases left in between.

The J gene is TRBJ1-1, the V gene TRBV19; D might be TRBD1 (5 bases). The germline V and J ends were trimmed by 8 bases and 3 bases, with 16 bases remaining between them. Germline CDR1 and CDR2: LNHDA and SQIVND (reference sequence). This CDR3 comprises 14 residues. This CDR3 is CASGSLSGDTEAFF. The DNA of the CDR3 is TGTGCCAGTGGCTCCCTCTCGGGGGACACTGAAGCTTTCTTT.

This clonotype was recorded at least ten times. This chain uses TRBV20-1 with TRBJ1-2; weak D call: TRBD1 (5 bases). CDR3 length equals 14 residues. V lost 5 bases to trimming and J lost 8 bases, with 21 bases between them. The germline gives CDR1 DFQATT, CDR2 SNEGSKA (reference sequence). The CDR3 coding sequence is TGCAGTGCTGACCCACGGACGGGGGTGGAAGGCTACACCTTC. Its translation: CSADPRTGVEGYTF.

This clonotype showed up many times. The genes are TRBV3-1 and TRBJ1-1; 7 nucleotides agree with TRBD1. The CDR3 contains 16 residues. V was pared by 1 base and J by 3 bases, with 8 bases of the junction left unmatched. In germline, CDR1 is LGHDT, CDR2 YNNKEL (reference sequence). CDR3 amino acids: CASSQVGGGADTEAFF. CDR3 in DNA: TGTGCCAGCAGCCAAGTAGGAGGGGGCGCGGACACTGAAGCTTTCTTT.

This clonotype was counted only a few times. V and J are TRBV7-2 and TRBJ1-5; no reliable D call. The CDR3 has 13 residues. V gave up 8 bases and J gave up 15 bases, with 23 bases separating them. Per germline, CDR1 SGHTA and CDR2 FQGNSA. CDR3 coding DNA: TGTGCCAGCTCCAAACCCACAGTCCTCGAGATGCATTTT. Its protein product is CASSKPTVLEMHF. Full variable domain (outside the CDR3, taken from reference TRBV7-2 and TRBJ1-5): GAGVSQSPSNKVTEKGKDVELRCDPISGHTALYWYRQSLGQGLEFLIYFQGNSAPDKSGLPSDRFSAERTGGSVSTLTIQRTQQEDSAVYLCASSKPTVLEMHFGDGTRLSIL.

The chain carries TRBV3-1 and TRBJ1-6; no definite D call. The CDR3 is 13 residues long. Germline CDR1 is LGHDT and CDR2 is YNNKEL (reference sequence). The V end lost 4 bases, the J end lost 5 bases, and 6 bases lay between the germline ends. CDR3 loop: CASSRMDNSPLHF. The CDR3 DNA reads as TGTGCCAGCAGCCGTATGGATAATTCACCCCTCCACTTT.

CDR3 coding DNA: TGTGCCAGCAGGAATTCCGGGACGTCGAACACCGGGGAGCTGTTTTTT. Amino acids: CASRNSGTSNTGELFF. This chain joins TRBV27 and TRBJ2-2; perhaps D is TRBD1 or TRBD2 (5 bases each). The V end was cut by 6 bases, the J end by 0 bases, with 14 bases between. The CDR3 spans 16 residues. The germline gives CDR1 MNHEY, CDR2 SMNVEV (reference sequence).

This chain joins TRBV24-1 and TRBJ2-1; the D is unclear. CDR3 length: 14 amino acids. The V and J ends lost 1 base and 5 bases respectively, with 8 bases between them. CDR1 and CDR2 (germline): KGHDR, SFDVKD. The CDR3 DNA sequence: TGTGCCACCAGTGATTTTAGGCAGAACAATGAGCAGTTCTTC. This sequence encodes CATSDFRQNNEQFF.

V usage is TRBV20-1 and J usage is TRBJ2-1; 11 positions match TRBD1. The CDR3 has 14 residues. Looked up from germline, CDR1 is DFQATT and CDR2 is SNEGSKA (reference sequence). The V gene end was trimmed by 6 bases and the J gene end by 15 bases; junction bases not matched to a gene: 16. As DNA, the CDR3 is TGCAGTGCGACGCACCGGGACAGGGGGTTTTTGCCGTTCTTC. The encoded protein is CSATHRDRGFLPFF.

This clonotype has more than one count but fewer than ten. CDR3 protein: CASSPTMDLILDGYTF. The CDR3 DNA reads TGTGCCAGCAGTCCTACCATGGATTTAATCTTGGATGGCTACACCTTC. The chain employs TRBV6-1 and TRBJ1-2; D is undetermined. V lost 5 bases, J lost 6 bases, and 22 bases lay in between. Per germline, CDR1 MNHNS and CDR2 SASEGT. The CDR3 spans 16 residues.

This clonotype was counted many times. The rearrangement uses TRBV11-2 and TRBJ2-7; 7 positions match TRBD1. Germline loops: CDR1 SGHAT, CDR2 FQNNGV. Trimming removed 3 bases from V and 3 bases from J; junction bases left unmatched: 2. CDR3 length: 13 amino acids. CDR3 in amino acids: CASSFGTDYEQYF. The DNA for the CDR3 is TGTGCCAGCAGCTTCGGGACAGACTACGAGCAGTACTTC.

This clonotype was seen a few times. The rearrangement links TRBV13 to TRBJ1-2; D is ambiguous. This CDR3 spans 15 amino acids. The germline V gene encodes CDR1 PRHDT and CDR2 FYEKMQ (reference sequence). V gave up 2 bases and J gave up 6 bases, with 16 bases separating them. DNA of the CDR3: TGTGCCAGCAGCTTAAGGGAACGGCCTTTGGATGGCTACACCTTC. Translating it yields CASSLRERPLDGYTF.

This clonotype was seen many times. The gene calls are TRBV12-3 or TRBV12-4 and TRBJ2-1; TRBD2 is a possible D gene (5 bases). CDR3 length equals 13 residues. Trimming pared 3 bases from V and 5 bases from J, leaving 8 bases between. CDR3 bases: TGTGCCAGCAGTTTGGAGGAAGACAATGAGCAGTTCTTC. Translating it yields CASSLEEDNEQFF.

This clonotype was recorded many times. J is TRBJ1-1 and V is TRBV29-1; D is ambiguous. V was clipped by 3 bases and J by 4 bases, with 12 bases between them. Germline lookup yields CDR1 SQVTM and CDR2 ANQGSEA. This CDR3 spans 13 amino acids. The CDR3 region has the DNA TGCAGCGTTGATCGGGGTCGGGGCACTGAAGCTTTCTTT. As protein: CSVDRGRGTEAFF.